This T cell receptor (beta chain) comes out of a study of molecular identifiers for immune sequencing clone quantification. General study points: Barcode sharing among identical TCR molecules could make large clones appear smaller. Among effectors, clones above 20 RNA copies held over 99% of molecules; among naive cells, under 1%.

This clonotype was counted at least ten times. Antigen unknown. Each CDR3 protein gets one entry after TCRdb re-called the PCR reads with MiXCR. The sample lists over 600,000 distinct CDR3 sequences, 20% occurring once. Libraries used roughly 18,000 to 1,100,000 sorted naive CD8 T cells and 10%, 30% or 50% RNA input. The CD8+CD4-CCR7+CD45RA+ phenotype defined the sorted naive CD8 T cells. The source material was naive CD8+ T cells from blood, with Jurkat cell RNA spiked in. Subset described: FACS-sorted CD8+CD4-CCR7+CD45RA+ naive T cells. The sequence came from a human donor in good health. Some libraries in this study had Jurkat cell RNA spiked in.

CDR3 residues: CASSVGENGRIANTGELFF. Here the CDR3 DNA reads TGTGCCAGCAGCGTTGGGGAGAACGGCAGAATTGCGAACACCGGGGAGCTGTTTTTT. J is TRBJ2-2 and V is TRBV9; TRBD2 might be the D (5 bases). V was shortened by 2 bases and J by 0 bases, with 20 bases between the two germline ends. The CDR3 loop spans 19 amino acids. Germline V gene lookup returns CDR1 SGDLS and CDR2 YYNGEE.